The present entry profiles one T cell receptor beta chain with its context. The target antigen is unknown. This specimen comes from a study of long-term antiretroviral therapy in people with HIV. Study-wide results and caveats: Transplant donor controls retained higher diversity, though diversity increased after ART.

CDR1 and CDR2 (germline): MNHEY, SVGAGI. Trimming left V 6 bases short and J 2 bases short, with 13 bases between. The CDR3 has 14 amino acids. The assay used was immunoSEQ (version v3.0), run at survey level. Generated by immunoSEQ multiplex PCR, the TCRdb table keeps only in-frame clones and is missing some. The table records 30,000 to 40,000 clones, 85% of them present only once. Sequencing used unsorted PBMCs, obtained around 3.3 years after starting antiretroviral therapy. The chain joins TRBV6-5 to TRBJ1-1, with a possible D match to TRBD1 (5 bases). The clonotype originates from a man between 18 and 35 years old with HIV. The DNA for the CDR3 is TGTGCCAGCAGCCGACCAACAGGAAACACTGAAGCTTTCTTT. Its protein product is CASSRPTGNTEAFF.